This T cell receptor (beta chain) was obtained from a study of T cells in Graves' hyperthyroidism and ophthalmopathy. General study findings and limits: From stable hyperthyroidism, ophthalmopathy was set apart by a 13 V-J model.

Germline V CDR1 and CDR2: KGHSH, LQKENI. The CDR3 extends over 14 amino acids. The V and J ends lost 6 bases and 3 bases, in that order; junction bases with no gene match: 5. RNA transcripts provided the source from which TCR beta CDR3 regions were amplified. HTBI primers drove first-round RT-PCR of the TCR CDR3. TCRdb passed the multiplex PCR reads through MiXCR, listing each CDR3 protein once. The table lists 500,000 to 600,000 distinct CDR3 sequences, roughly a sixth of them singletons, with 18% in the top ten. This clonotype was counted between two and nine times. Antigen unknown. Pregnant or lactating patients were excluded, as were those with uncontrolled infection or other autoimmune disease.

The sample comprised blood. The gene calls are TRBV18 and TRBJ1-1; 9 nucleotides align to TRBD1. The TCR was taken from a woman aged 18-30 years with Graves' hyperthyroidism. The CDR3 is CASSKQGADTEAFF. Here the CDR3 DNA reads TGTGCCAGCTCCAAACAGGGGGCGGACACTGAAGCTTTCTTT.